These T cell receptor beta chains were read from a single sample in a study of early T cells in non-severe SARS-CoV-2 infection. A single record per CDR3 protein comes from TCRdb applying MiXCR to the 5' RACE reads. The sample gives more than 80,000 distinct CDR3 sequences, approximately 10% of which show up once; around 5.1% is in the top ten. Sequencing was done on a sample of whole blood. The receptor set was obtained from an adult who was a healthcare worker with PCR-confirmed SARS-CoV-2 infection or an uninfected control (not recorded which). Each CDR3 is given with its conserved first and last residue. The D gene is left open where the match is weak. A row's size may be missing; if present it is once, few, many or a size class.

v_gene: TRBV6-5; d_gene: TRBD2; j_gene: TRBJ2-1; abundance: many; CDR3nt: TGTGCCAGTAGGTTGGGACTAGGGTACAATGAGCAGTTCTTC; CDR3aa: CASRLGLGYNEQFF
v_gene: TRBV19; d_gene: TRBD1; j_gene: TRBJ1-5; abundance: few; CDR3nt: TGTGCCAGTAGTAGCGCACCGGGACAGGGGTTTTATAGCAATCAGCCCCAGCATTTT; CDR3aa: CASSSAPGQGFYSNQPQHF
v_gene: TRBV6-1; d_gene: .; j_gene: TRBJ2-7; abundance: many; CDR3nt: TGTGCCAGCCCTCGAGGGACGGGCGGTTTCTACGAGCAGTACTTC; CDR3aa: CASPRGTGGFYEQYF
v_gene: TRBV24-1; d_gene: .; j_gene: TRBJ2-3; abundance: many; CDR3nt: TGTGCCACCAGTGATTTTTCGAGGAACGCAGATACGCAGTATTTT; CDR3aa: CATSDFSRNADTQYF
v_gene: TRBV4-1; d_gene: TRBD2; j_gene: TRBJ2-1; abundance: .; CDR3nt: TGCGCCAGCAGCCAGTCCGGGACTAGCGGGAGGAGCTCCTACAATGAGCAGTTCTTC; CDR3aa: CASSQSGTSGRSSYNEQFF
v_gene: TRBV29-1; d_gene: .; j_gene: TRBJ1-1; abundance: .; CDR3nt: TGCAGCGTTGAGGGCATGAACACTGAAGCTTTCTTT; CDR3aa: CSVEGMNTEAFF
v_gene: TRBV14; d_gene: .; j_gene: TRBJ1-1; abundance: .; CDR3nt: TGTGCCAGCAGCCAAGACAGGGACACTGAAGCTTTCTTT; CDR3aa: CASSQDRDTEAFF
v_gene: TRBV27; d_gene: .; j_gene: TRBJ2-1; abundance: many; CDR3nt: TGTGCCAGCAGTTTTCTCCGTCCAGGGGGGAATGAGCAGTTCTTC; CDR3aa: CASSFLRPGGNEQFF
v_gene: TRBV7-2; d_gene: .; j_gene: TRBJ1-2; abundance: many; CDR3nt: TGTGCCAGCAGACCCGGATGGAGGGCAGGGGCTAAACAGGGTGGCTACACCTTC; CDR3aa: CASRPGWRAGAKQGGYTF
v_gene: TRBV5-5; d_gene: TRBD1; j_gene: TRBJ2-3; abundance: few; CDR3nt: TGTGCCAGCAGCTTGGTACAGGGGAAGTCCGATACGCAGTATTTT; CDR3aa: CASSLVQGKSDTQYF
v_gene: TRBV27; d_gene: .; j_gene: TRBJ2-3; abundance: .; CDR3nt: TGTGCCAGCAGTTTAGTGGGAGAGGCAGATACGCAGTATTTT; CDR3aa: CASSLVGEADTQYF
v_gene: TRBV6-1; d_gene: .; j_gene: TRBJ1-6; abundance: many; CDR3nt: TGTGCCAGCAGTGAATTTGCGAGAGGGCAGCTCTATAATTCACCCCTCCACTTT; CDR3aa: CASSEFARGQLYNSPLHF
v_gene: TRBV2; d_gene: TRBD1; j_gene: TRBJ1-1; abundance: few; CDR3nt: TGTGCCAGCAGTACCGGGACAGCCCAAACTCAAGCTTTCTTT; CDR3aa: CASSTGTAQTQAFF
v_gene: TRBV23-1; d_gene: TRBD2; j_gene: TRBJ2-1; abundance: .; CDR3nt: TGCGCCAGCAGTTATAAGCGGGGCGGATACAATGAGCAGTTCTTC; CDR3aa: CASSYKRGGYNEQFF
v_gene: TRBV10-2; d_gene: .; j_gene: TRBJ2-3; abundance: many; CDR3nt: TGCGCCAGCAGTGAAGTACTTCGGGGGACGCAGTATTTT; CDR3aa: CASSEVLRGTQYF
v_gene: TRBV29-1; d_gene: .; j_gene: TRBJ2-5; abundance: .; CDR3nt: TGCAGCGTTGAGTACTCTGGGGAGACCCAGTACTTC; CDR3aa: CSVEYSGETQYF
v_gene: TRBV6-1; d_gene: .; j_gene: TRBJ1-1; abundance: many; CDR3nt: TGTGCCAGCAGTGAGACAGGATCCTGGGATAGCACTGAAGCTTTCTTT; CDR3aa: CASSETGSWDSTEAFF
v_gene: TRBV6-1; d_gene: .; j_gene: TRBJ1-1; abundance: many; CDR3nt: TGTGCCAGCCGTTCCCGTGGTCAGGTTGAAGCTTTCTTT; CDR3aa: CASRSRGQVEAFF
v_gene: TRBV29-1; d_gene: TRBD2; j_gene: TRBJ2-3; abundance: few; CDR3nt: TGCAGCGCAAATCTAGCGGGAGGGCCGGATACGCAGTATTTT; CDR3aa: CSANLAGGPDTQYF
v_gene: TRBV29-1; d_gene: TRBD2; j_gene: TRBJ2-1; abundance: .; CDR3nt: TGCAGCGTTGGTAGCGGGAGCTCCTACAATGAGCAGTTCTTC; CDR3aa: CSVGSGSSYNEQFF
v_gene: TRBV6-5; d_gene: .; j_gene: TRBJ1-1; abundance: many; CDR3nt: TGTGCCAGCAGTTTCGCCCCTTCGACAGGTCTGAACACTGAAGCTTTCTTT; CDR3aa: CASSFAPSTGLNTEAFF
v_gene: TRBV28; d_gene: .; j_gene: TRBJ2-7; abundance: many; CDR3nt: TGTGCCAGCAGTTTAGGGGGTCAGGTACCACCGGGTAGGCAGTACTTC; CDR3aa: CASSLGGQVPPGRQYF
v_gene: TRBV4-1; d_gene: TRBD1; j_gene: TRBJ1-4; abundance: few; CDR3nt: TGCGCCAGCAGCCAAGTGGGGGGGACAGCTAATGAAAAACTGTTTTTT; CDR3aa: CASSQVGGTANEKLFF
v_gene: TRBV5-1; d_gene: .; j_gene: TRBJ1-1; abundance: few; CDR3nt: TGCGCCAGCAGCTTGGGGTACGGAATGAACACTGAAGCTTTCTTT; CDR3aa: CASSLGYGMNTEAFF
v_gene: TRBV27; d_gene: .; j_gene: TRBJ1-5; abundance: few; CDR3nt: TGTGCCAGCAGGAAATATAGCAATCAGCCCCAGCATTTT; CDR3aa: CASRKYSNQPQHF
v_gene: TRBV20-1; d_gene: .; j_gene: TRBJ2-3; abundance: few; CDR3nt: TGCAGTGCTAGAGGGGGTGACTCGACGAGCACAGATACGCAGTATTTT; CDR3aa: CSARGGDSTSTDTQYF
v_gene: TRBV24-1; d_gene: TRBD1; j_gene: TRBJ2-5; abundance: many; CDR3nt: TGTGCCACCAGTGCTCGTAGGGGACAGCGGTACCAAGAGACCCAGTACTTC; CDR3aa: CATSARRGQRYQETQYF
v_gene: TRBV9; d_gene: TRBD1; j_gene: TRBJ2-7; abundance: .; CDR3nt: TGTGCCAGCAGCGGATCGGGACAGGGGGCGGAGGAGCAGTACTTC; CDR3aa: CASSGSGQGAEEQYF
v_gene: TRBV10-3; d_gene: TRBD2; j_gene: TRBJ2-7; abundance: .; CDR3nt: TGTGCCATCAGTGGCGGGAGGGACTCCTACGAGCAGTACTTC; CDR3aa: CAISGGRDSYEQYF
v_gene: TRBV7-9; d_gene: .; j_gene: TRBJ1-6; abundance: .; CDR3nt: TGTGCCAGCAGCCGCGACTATTCACCCCTCCACTTT; CDR3aa: CASSRDYSPLHF
v_gene: TRBV29-1; d_gene: TRBD1; j_gene: TRBJ2-1; abundance: few; CDR3nt: TGCAGCGTTGAAGTTCAGGGGGCAGAGCAGTTCTTC; CDR3aa: CSVEVQGAEQFF
v_gene: TRBV20-1; d_gene: .; j_gene: TRBJ1-2; abundance: .; CDR3nt: TGCAGTGCTAGAGCTAACACCGTCGATTACACCTTC; CDR3aa: CSARANTVDYTF
v_gene: TRBV5-6; d_gene: .; j_gene: TRBJ2-3; abundance: .; CDR3nt: TGTGCCAGCAGCTTACAGGGATCATCCACAGATACGCAGTATTTT; CDR3aa: CASSLQGSSTDTQYF
v_gene: TRBV6-5; d_gene: .; j_gene: TRBJ1-1; abundance: .; CDR3nt: TGTGCCAGCAGATCTGACACTGAAGCTTTCTTT; CDR3aa: CASRSDTEAFF
v_gene: TRBV14; d_gene: .; j_gene: TRBJ2-3; abundance: many; CDR3nt: TGTGCCAGCAGCCGTGGCCTTGGCACAGATACGCAGTATTTT; CDR3aa: CASSRGLGTDTQYF
v_gene: TRBV7-2; d_gene: TRBD1; j_gene: TRBJ1-6; abundance: few; CDR3nt: TGTGCCAGCAGCCCGGAGGGGGCGCAGGGACCCCTCCACTTT; CDR3aa: CASSPEGAQGPLHF
v_gene: TRBV12-3/TRBV12-4; d_gene: TRBD1; j_gene: TRBJ2-6; abundance: .; CDR3nt: TGTGCCAGCAGTCCGGGACAGGGGTCTGGGGCCAACGTCCTGACTTTC; CDR3aa: CASSPGQGSGANVLTF
v_gene: TRBV12-3/TRBV12-4; d_gene: TRBD1; j_gene: TRBJ1-1; abundance: .; CDR3nt: TGTGCCAGCAGTTTTCCCAGGGGGGCGAACACTGAAGCTTTCTTT; CDR3aa: CASSFPRGANTEAFF
v_gene: TRBV29-1; d_gene: .; j_gene: TRBJ1-1; abundance: .; CDR3nt: TGCGGCGGACAGTACACTGAAGCTTTCTTT; CDR3aa: CGGQYTEAFF
v_gene: TRBV19; d_gene: TRBD2; j_gene: TRBJ2-7; abundance: many; CDR3nt: TGTGCCTCAGGGAGCGGGAGCTCCTACGAGCAGTACTTC; CDR3aa: CASGSGSSYEQYF
v_gene: TRBV30; d_gene: .; j_gene: TRBJ1-1; abundance: few; CDR3nt: TGTGCCTGGAGTGAGGGGGGGAGTGAAGCTTTCTTT; CDR3aa: CAWSEGGSEAFF
v_gene: TRBV7-2; d_gene: TRBD1; j_gene: TRBJ1-1; abundance: .; CDR3nt: TGTGCCAGCAGCATCATCCCGACAGGGAGGCACACTGAAGCTTTCTTT; CDR3aa: CASSIIPTGRHTEAFF
v_gene: TRBV7-3; d_gene: TRBD1; j_gene: TRBJ1-2; abundance: .; CDR3nt: TGTGCCAGCAGCTCACCGGGACAGGGCAATGGCTACACCTTC; CDR3aa: CASSSPGQGNGYTF